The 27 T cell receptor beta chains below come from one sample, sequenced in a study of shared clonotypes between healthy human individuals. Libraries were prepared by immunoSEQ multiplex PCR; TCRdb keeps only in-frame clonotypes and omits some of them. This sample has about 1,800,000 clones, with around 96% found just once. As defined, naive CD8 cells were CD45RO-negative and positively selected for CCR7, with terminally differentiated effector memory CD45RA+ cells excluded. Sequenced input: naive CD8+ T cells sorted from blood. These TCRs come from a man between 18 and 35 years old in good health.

In DNA, the CDR3 is TGTGCCAGCAGCCCAGCCGGGACAGATAATGAAAAACTGTTTTTT. Its translation is CASSPAGTDNEKLFF. V gene TRBV4-2 combines with J gene TRBJ1-4; 7 nucleotides match TRBD1. V gave up 4 bases and J gave up 4 bases; unmatched junction bases: 6. CDR1 is LGHNA and CDR2 is YNFKEQ in the germline V gene. CDR3 length: 15 amino acids.

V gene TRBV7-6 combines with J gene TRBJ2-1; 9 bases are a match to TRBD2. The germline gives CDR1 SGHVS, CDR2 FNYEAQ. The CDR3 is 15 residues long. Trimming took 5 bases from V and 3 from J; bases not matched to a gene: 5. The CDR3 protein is CASSEIAGVYNEQFF. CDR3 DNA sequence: TGTGCCAGCAGCGAGATAGCGGGGGTCTACAATGAGCAGTTCTTC. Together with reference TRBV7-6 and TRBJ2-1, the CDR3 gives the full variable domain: GAGVSQSPRYKVTKRGQDVALRCDPISGHVSLYWYRQALGQGPEFLTYFNYEAQQDKSGLPNDRFSAERPEGSISTLTIQRTEQRDSAMYRCASSEIAGVYNEQFFGPGTRLTVL.

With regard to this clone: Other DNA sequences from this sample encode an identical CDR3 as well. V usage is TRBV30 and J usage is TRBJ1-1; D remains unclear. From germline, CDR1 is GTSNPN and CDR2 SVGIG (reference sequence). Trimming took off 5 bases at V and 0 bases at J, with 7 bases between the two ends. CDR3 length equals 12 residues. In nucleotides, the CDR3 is TGTGCCTGGGGGCCGATGAACACTGAAGCTTTCTTT. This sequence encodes CAWGPMNTEAFF.

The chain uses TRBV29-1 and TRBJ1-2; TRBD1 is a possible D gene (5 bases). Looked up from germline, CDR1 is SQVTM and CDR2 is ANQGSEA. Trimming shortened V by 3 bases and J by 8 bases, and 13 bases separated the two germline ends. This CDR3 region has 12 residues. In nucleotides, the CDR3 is TGCAGCGTTGAGCAGGGAGAGAGGGGCTACACCTTC. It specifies CSVEQGERGYTF.

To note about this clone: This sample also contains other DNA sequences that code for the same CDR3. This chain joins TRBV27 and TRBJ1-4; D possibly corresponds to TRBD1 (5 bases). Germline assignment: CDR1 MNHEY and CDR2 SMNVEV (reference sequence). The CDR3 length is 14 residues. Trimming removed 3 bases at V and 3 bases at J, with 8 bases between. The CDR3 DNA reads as TGTGCCAGCAGTTTTGTGGGGGCTAATGAAAAACTGTTTTTT. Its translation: CASSFVGANEKLFF.

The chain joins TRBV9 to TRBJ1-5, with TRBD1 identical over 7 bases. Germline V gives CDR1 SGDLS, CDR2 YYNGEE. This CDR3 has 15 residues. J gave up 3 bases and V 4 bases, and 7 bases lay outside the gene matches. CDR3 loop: CASSPSGTDNQPQHF. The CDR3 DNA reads TGTGCCAGCAGCCCTTCCGGGACAGACAATCAGCCCCAGCATTTT.

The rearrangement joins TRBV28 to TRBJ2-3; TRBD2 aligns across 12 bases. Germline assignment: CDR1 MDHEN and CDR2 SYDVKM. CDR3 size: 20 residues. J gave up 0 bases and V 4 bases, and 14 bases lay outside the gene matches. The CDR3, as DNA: TGTGCCAGCAGTTCAAGACTAGCGGGGGCCACCACCCCCAGCACAGATACGCAGTATTTT. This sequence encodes CASSSRLAGATTPSTDTQYF.

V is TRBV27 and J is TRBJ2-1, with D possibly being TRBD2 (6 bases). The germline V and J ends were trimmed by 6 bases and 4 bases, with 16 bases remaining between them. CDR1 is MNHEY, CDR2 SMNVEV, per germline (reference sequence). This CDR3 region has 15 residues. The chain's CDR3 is CASRITEEGYNEQFF. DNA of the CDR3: TGTGCCAGCAGAATAACTGAGGAGGGTTACAATGAGCAGTTCTTC.

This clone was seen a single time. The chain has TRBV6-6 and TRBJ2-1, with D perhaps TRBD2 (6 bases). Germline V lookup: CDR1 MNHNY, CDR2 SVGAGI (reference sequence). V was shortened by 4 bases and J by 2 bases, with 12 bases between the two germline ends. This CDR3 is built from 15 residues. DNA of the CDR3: TGTGCCAGCAGTTTGGAGGGAGAGCCCTACAATGAGCAGTTCTTC. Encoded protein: CASSLEGEPYNEQFF.

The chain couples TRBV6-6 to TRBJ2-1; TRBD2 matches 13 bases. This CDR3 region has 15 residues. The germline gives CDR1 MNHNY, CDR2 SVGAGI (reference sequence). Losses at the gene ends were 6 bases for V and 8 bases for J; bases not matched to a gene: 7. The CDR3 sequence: CASRRTSGSLDEQFF. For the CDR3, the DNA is TGTGCCAGCAGGAGGACTAGCGGGAGTCTCGATGAGCAGTTCTTC.

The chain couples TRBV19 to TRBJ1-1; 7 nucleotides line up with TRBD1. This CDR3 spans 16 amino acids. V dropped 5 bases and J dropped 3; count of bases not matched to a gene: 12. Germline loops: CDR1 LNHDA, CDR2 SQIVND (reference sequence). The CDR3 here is CASSSPRTGLDTEAFF. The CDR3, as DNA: TGTGCCAGTAGTTCCCCTCGGACAGGTCTGGACACTGAAGCTTTCTTT.

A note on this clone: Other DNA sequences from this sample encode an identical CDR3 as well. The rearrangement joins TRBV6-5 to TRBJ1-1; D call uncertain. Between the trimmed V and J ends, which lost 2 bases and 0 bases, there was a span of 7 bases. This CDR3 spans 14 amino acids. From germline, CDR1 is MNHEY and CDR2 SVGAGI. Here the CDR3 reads CASSYPGLNTEAFF. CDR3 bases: TGTGCCAGCAGTTACCCAGGACTGAACACTGAAGCTTTCTTT.

CDR3 nucleotides: TGCGCCAGCAGCCAAGTAACGAGAATAGATAGAGCAACTAATGAAAAACTGTTTTTT. As protein: CASSQVTRIDRATNEKLFF. V gene TRBV4-1 combines with J gene TRBJ1-4; no firm D call. Germline-derived CDR1 and CDR2 are MGHRA and YSYEKL. The CDR3 is 19 residues long. Trimming pared 1 base from V and 0 bases from J, leaving 18 bases between.

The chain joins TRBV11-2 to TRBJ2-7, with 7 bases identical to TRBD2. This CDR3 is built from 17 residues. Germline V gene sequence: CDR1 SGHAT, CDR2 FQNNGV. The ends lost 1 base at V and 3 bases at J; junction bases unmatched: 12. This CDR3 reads CASSLVLRGDRGYEQYF. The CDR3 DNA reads TGTGCCAGCAGCTTAGTTTTACGGGGGGACCGCGGCTACGAGCAGTACTTC.

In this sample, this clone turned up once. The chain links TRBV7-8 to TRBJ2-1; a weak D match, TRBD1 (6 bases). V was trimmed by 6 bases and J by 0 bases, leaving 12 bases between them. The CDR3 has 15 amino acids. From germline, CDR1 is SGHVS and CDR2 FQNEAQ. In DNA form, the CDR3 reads TGTGCCAGCAGTTACGGACAGTCCTCCTACAATGAGCAGTTCTTC. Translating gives CASSYGQSSYNEQFF.

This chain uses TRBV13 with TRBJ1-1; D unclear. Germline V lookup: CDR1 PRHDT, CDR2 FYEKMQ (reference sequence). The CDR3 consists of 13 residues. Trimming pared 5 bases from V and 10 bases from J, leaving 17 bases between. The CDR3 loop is CASSLNLDPRAFF. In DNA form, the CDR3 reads TGTGCCAGCAGCCTTAACCTAGACCCTAGAGCTTTCTTT.

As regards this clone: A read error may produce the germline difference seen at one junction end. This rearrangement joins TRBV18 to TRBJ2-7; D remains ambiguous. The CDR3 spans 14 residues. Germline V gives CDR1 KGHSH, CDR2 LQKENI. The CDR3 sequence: CTSSPPLTPGEQYF. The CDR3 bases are TGTACCAGCTCACCACCGCTGACGCCGGGCGAGCAGTACTTC. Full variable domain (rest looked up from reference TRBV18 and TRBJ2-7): NAGVMQNPRHLVRRRGQEARLRCSPMKGHSHVYWYRQLPEEGLKFMVYLQKENIIDESGMPKERFSAEFPKEGPSILRIQQVVRGDSAAYFCTSSPPLTPGEQYFGPGTRLTVT.

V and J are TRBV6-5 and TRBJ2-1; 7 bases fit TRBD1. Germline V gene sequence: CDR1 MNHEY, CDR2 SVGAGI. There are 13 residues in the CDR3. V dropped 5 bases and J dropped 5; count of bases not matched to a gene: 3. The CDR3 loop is CASSDTGDNEQFF. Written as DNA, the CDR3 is TGTGCCAGCAGTGACACAGGGGACAATGAGCAGTTCTTC.

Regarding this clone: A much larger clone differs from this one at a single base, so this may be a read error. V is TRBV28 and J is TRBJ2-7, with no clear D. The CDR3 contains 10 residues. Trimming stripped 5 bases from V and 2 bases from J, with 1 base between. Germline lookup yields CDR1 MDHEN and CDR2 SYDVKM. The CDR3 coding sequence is TGTGCCAGCAGTGCCTACGAGCAGTACTTC. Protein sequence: CASSAYEQYF.

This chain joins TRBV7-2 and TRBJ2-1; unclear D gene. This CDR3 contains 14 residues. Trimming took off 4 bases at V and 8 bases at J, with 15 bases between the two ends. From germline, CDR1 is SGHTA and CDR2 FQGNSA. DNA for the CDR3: TGTGCCAGCAGCTCCCAGGCGACCAGGTATGAGCAGTTCTTC. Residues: CASSSQATRYEQFF.

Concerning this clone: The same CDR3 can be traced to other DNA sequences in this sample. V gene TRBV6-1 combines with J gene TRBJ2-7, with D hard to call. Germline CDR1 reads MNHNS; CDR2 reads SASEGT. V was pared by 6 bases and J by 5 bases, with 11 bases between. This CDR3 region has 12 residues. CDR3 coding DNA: TGTGCCAGCAGCCTGGCCCACCACGAGCAGTACTTC. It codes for CASSLAHHEQYF.

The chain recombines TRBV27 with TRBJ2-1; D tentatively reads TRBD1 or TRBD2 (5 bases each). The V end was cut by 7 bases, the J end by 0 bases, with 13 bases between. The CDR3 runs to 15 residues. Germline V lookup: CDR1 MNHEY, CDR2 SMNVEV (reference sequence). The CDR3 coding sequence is TGTGCCAGCACCGGGACGTCGAGCTCCTACAATGAGCAGTTCTTC. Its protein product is CASTGTSSSYNEQFF.

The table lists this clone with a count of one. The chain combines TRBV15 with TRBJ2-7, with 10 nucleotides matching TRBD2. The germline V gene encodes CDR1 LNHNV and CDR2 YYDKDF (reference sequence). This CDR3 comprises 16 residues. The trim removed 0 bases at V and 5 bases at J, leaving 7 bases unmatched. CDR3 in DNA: TGTGCCACCAGCAGAGATCAGGCAGCGGGAGGGGACGAGCAGTACTTC. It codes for CATSRDQAAGGDEQYF. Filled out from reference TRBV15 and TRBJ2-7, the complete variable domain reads DAMVIQNPRYQVTQFGKPVTLSCSQTLNHNVMYWYQQKSSQAPKLLFHYYDKDFNNEADTPDNFQSRRPNTSFCFLDIRSPGLGDTAMYLCATSRDQAAGGDEQYFGPGTRLTVT.

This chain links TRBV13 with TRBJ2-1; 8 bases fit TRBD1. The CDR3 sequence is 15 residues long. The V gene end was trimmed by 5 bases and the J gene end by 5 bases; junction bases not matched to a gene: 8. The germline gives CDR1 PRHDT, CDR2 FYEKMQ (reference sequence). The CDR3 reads CASSVTGAADNEQFF. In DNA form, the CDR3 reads TGTGCCAGCAGCGTGACAGGGGCCGCCGACAATGAGCAGTTCTTC.

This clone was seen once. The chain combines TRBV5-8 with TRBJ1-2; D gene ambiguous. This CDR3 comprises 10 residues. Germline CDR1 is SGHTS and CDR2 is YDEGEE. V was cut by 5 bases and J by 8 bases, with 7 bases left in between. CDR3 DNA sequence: TGTGCCAGCAGACTGGGGGGCTACACCTTC. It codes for CASRLGGYTF.

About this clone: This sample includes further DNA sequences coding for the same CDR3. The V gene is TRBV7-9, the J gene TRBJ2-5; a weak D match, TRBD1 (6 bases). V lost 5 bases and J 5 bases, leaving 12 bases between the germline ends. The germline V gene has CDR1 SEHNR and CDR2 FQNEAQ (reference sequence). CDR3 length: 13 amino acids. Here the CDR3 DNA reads TGTGCCAGCAGCCCGACAGGAGTGGAGACCCAGTACTTC. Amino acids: CASSPTGVETQYF.

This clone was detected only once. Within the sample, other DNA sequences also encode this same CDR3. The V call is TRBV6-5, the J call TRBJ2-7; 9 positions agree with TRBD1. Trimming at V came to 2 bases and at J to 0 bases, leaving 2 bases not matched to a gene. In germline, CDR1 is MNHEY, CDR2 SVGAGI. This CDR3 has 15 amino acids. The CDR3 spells CASSYGQGSSYEQYF. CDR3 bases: TGTGCCAGCAGTTACGGACAGGGGAGCTCCTACGAGCAGTACTTC.